The clone carrying this T cell receptor (beta chain) showed up just once. This sample is drawn from a study of blood T cell repertoires in COVID-19. Study background: Samples taken during acute and convalescent COVID-19 were collected in the United States, Italy and Spain. Nucleic acid was either cDNA or gDNA, and it came from T cells, B-cell-depleted T cells, or PBMCs.

Trimming took 0 bases from V and 15 from J; bases not matched to a gene: 6. The germline V gene encodes CDR1 SGDLS and CDR2 YYNGEE. This CDR3 spans 12 amino acids. Original analysis: Using reference gene primer amplification, nucleated cell counts were estimated. Produced via immunoSEQ multiplex PCR; TCRdb's table is partial and in-frame only. The DNA gave D and trimming, while V, J and clone size come from that table. The sample lists more than 250,000 clones; approximately 86% were seen once. This clonotype was sampled from a man younger than 30 with active or convalescent COVID-19. Sequenced: peripheral blood. The V gene is TRBV9, the J gene TRBJ2-1, with 7 bases matching TRBD2. CDR3 residues: CASSVAAGDLFF. The CDR3 DNA reads as TGTGCCAGCAGCGTAGCTGCGGGGGACTTGTTCTTC.